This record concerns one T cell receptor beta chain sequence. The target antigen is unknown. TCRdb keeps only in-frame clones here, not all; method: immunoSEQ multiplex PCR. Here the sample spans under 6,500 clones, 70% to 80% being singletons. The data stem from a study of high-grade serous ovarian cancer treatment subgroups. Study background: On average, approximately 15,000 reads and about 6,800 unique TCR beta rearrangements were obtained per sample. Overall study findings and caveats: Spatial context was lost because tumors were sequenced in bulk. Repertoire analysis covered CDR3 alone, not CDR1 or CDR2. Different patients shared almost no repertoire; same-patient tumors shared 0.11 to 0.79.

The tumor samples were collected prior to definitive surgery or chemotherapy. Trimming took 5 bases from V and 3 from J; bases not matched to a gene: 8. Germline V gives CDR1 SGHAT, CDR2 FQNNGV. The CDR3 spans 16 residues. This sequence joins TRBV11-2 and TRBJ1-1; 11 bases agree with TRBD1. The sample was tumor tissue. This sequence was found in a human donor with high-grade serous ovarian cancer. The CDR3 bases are TGTGCCAGCAGCGACCGGACAGGGGGCTCGTACACTGAAGCTTTCTTT. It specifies CASSDRTGGSYTEAFF.